This T cell receptor beta chain was documented in a study of blood T cell repertoires in COVID-19. The germline V and J ends were trimmed by 0 bases and 8 bases, with 11 bases remaining between them. Germline V CDR1 and CDR2: MNHEY, SVGAGI. The CDR3 covers 15 residues. Original data processing: Amplification from reference gene primers served as the basis for estimated nucleated cell counts. The assay was immunoSEQ multiplex PCR, and TCRdb's table has in-frame clones only and misses some. The V and J calls and the clone size are those of that table, but D and trimming were determined from the DNA. Here the sample spans tens of thousands of clones, over 70% being singletons.

The chain links TRBV6-5 to TRBJ1-6; D may be TRBD1 (5 bases). The source of this sequence is a man older than 75 with active or convalescent COVID-19. Sample: peripheral blood. The CDR3 spells CASSYSQGGYSPLHF. DNA for the CDR3: TGTGCCAGCAGTTACTCGCAGGGAGGCTATTCACCCCTCCACTTT.